The 31 T cell receptor beta chains below were found in one sample sequenced in a study of blood T cell repertoires in COVID-19. Produced via immunoSEQ multiplex PCR; TCRdb's table is partial and in-frame only. Of about 140,000 clones detected, approximately 91% appear once; the ten largest clones hold over 1.5%. The material sequenced was peripheral blood. These receptors were taken from a man aged 70-80 years with acute or convalescent COVID-19.

The chain is built from TRBV6-6 and TRBJ2-1; D is unclear. This CDR3 contains 12 residues. Germline V lookup: CDR1 MNHNY, CDR2 SVGAGI (reference sequence). V lost 2 bases to trimming and J lost 7 bases, with 6 bases between them. The CDR3 sequence is CASSYVRNEQFF. CDR3 nucleotides: TGTGCCAGCAGTTACGTCAGAAATGAGCAGTTCTTC.

This clone was seen once. V gene TRBV7-9 combines with J gene TRBJ1-2, with 10 positions matching TRBD1. This CDR3 contains 17 residues. V dropped 7 bases and J dropped 0; count of bases not matched to a gene: 11. The germline V gene has CDR1 SEHNR and CDR2 FQNEAQ (reference sequence). CDR3 sequence: CASTQGDRGDSNYGYTF. The CDR3 region has the DNA TGTGCCAGCACCCAGGGGGACAGGGGCGATTCTAACTATGGCTACACCTTC.

J is TRBJ2-2 and V is TRBV7-2; 7 bases map to TRBD1. In germline, CDR1 is SGHTA, CDR2 FQGNSA. The CDR3 is 15 amino acids. The trim removed 5 bases at V and 1 base at J, leaving 4 bases unmatched. DNA for the CDR3: TGTGCCAGCAGCAGACGGACAGGGAACACCGGGGAGCTGTTTTTT. This translates into CASSRRTGNTGELFF. The variable domain in full, completed from reference TRBV7-2 and TRBJ2-2, reads GAGVSQSPSNKVTEKGKDVELRCDPISGHTALYWYRQSLGQGLEFLIYFQGNSAPDKSGLPSDRFSAERTGGSVSTLTIQRTQQEDSAVYLCASSRRTGNTGELFFGEGSRLTVL.

This chain joins TRBV6-5 and TRBJ2-5; D possibly corresponds to TRBD1 (6 bases). The germline V gene encodes CDR1 MNHEY and CDR2 SVGAGI. The CDR3 loop spans 13 amino acids. Trimming removed 5 bases at V and 5 bases at J, with 12 bases between. The CDR3 region has the DNA TGTGCCAGCAGTCAACAGGGTTCTGAGACCCAGTACTTC. This encodes CASSQQGSETQYF.

The J gene is TRBJ2-7, the V gene TRBV5-1; tentative D call: TRBD1 (6 bases). V was trimmed by 4 bases and J by 3 bases, leaving 14 bases between them. CDR1 and CDR2 from the germline V gene are SGHRS and YFSETQ. The CDR3 extends over 14 amino acids. The CDR3: CASSVTGNYYEQYF. The CDR3 bases are TGCGCCAGCAGCGTGACAGGAAATTACTACGAGCAGTACTTC.

The chain carries TRBV27 and TRBJ2-7; TRBD1 matches at 8 bases. Germline CDR1 reads MNHEY; CDR2 reads SMNVEV (reference sequence). The CDR3 extends over 14 amino acids. V trimming: 4 bases; J trimming: 5 bases; junction bases outside the gene matches: 7. The CDR3 here is CASSSLQGGDEQYF. The CDR3, as DNA: TGTGCCAGCAGTTCTCTACAGGGGGGTGACGAGCAGTACTTC.

This clone was observed a handful of times. The chain recombines TRBV5-1 with TRBJ2-2, with D unclear. Trimming took off 2 bases at V and 7 bases at J, with 9 bases between the two ends. Germline V gives CDR1 SGHRS, CDR2 YFSETQ. This CDR3 is built from 13 residues. CDR3 loop: CASSLALDGELFF. For the CDR3, the DNA is TGCGCCAGCAGCTTAGCCCTAGACGGGGAGCTGTTTTTT.

The chain couples TRBV7-3 to TRBJ2-1; 7 bases align to TRBD2. Unmatched junction bases numbered 2, after V lost 1 base and J lost 2 bases. Germline V gene lookup returns CDR1 SGHTA and CDR2 FQGTGA. This CDR3 contains 15 residues. As DNA, the CDR3 is TGTGCCAGCAGCTTAAACAGCGGGACCTACAATGAGCAGTTCTTC. This codes for CASSLNSGTYNEQFF.

V and J are TRBV29-1 and TRBJ1-1, with a tentative D call TRBD1 (6 bases). CDR1 and CDR2 from the germline V gene are SQVTM and ANQGSEA. The V end lost 6 bases, the J end lost 4 bases, and 15 bases lay between the germline ends. This CDR3 spans 13 amino acids. The CDR3 sequence is CSVLDSLFTEAFF. The CDR3 DNA reads TGCAGCGTCTTGGACAGCCTCTTCACTGAAGCTTTCTTT. Together with reference TRBV29-1 and TRBJ1-1, the CDR3 gives the full variable domain: SAVISQKPSRDICQRGTSLTIQCQVDSQVTMMFWYRQQPGQSLTLIATANQGSEATYESGFVIDKFPISRPNLTFSTLTVSNMSPEDSSIYLCSVLDSLFTEAFFGQGTRLTVV.

This clone occurred a few times. The rearrangement joins TRBV6-1 to TRBJ1-6, with 9 bases identical to TRBD1. The CDR3 length is 15 residues. V dropped 2 bases and J dropped 7; count of bases not matched to a gene: 3. CDR1 is MNHNS and CDR2 is SASEGT in the germline V gene. CDR3 in DNA: TGTGCCAGCAGTGAAACCGGGACAGGGAATTCACCCCTCCACTTT. This sequence encodes CASSETGTGNSPLHF.

V is TRBV10-1 and J is TRBJ2-5; 8 nucleotides match TRBD1. CDR3 length: 13 amino acids. The V gene's germline CDR1 is WNHNN and CDR2 SYGVQD (reference sequence). V shed 6 bases and J 4 bases; nucleotides not matched to a gene: 4. Written as DNA, the CDR3 is TGCGCCAGCAGCCGACAGGGGCGAGAGACCCAGTACTTC. Amino acid sequence: CASSRQGRETQYF.

Note on this clone: The germline gene is not matched at one end of the junction; a read error may be the cause. The chain links TRBV5-6 to TRBJ1-6; D not resolved. The CDR3 has 16 residues. Germline V CDR1 and CDR2: SGHDT, YYEEEE. Written as DNA, the CDR3 is TGTGCCAGCACCTTGAGGAGGCAGAACTATAATTCACCCCTCCACTTT. Its protein is CASTLRRQNYNSPLHF.

The V and J genes are TRBV11-2 and TRBJ2-7, with D unresolved. This CDR3 is 13 amino acids long. The V gene's germline CDR1 is SGHAT and CDR2 FQNNGV. Trimming shortened V by 2 bases and J by 2 bases, and 7 bases separated the two germline ends. The CDR3 loop is CASSLIETYEQYF. The DNA of the CDR3 is TGTGCCAGCAGCTTAATAGAGACCTACGAGCAGTACTTC.

The CDR3 region is CASSKSQGALGNQPQHF. The CDR3 DNA sequence: TGTGCCAGCAGCAAAAGCCAGGGGGCGTTGGGCAATCAGCCCCAGCATTTT. The chain has TRBV7-9 and TRBJ1-5, with TRBD1 identical over 8 bases. The V and J ends lost 5 bases and 2 bases, in that order; junction bases with no gene match: 11. The V gene's germline CDR1 is SEHNR and CDR2 FQNEAQ (reference sequence). The CDR3 sequence is 17 residues long.

In this sample, this clone turned up a few times. The J gene is TRBJ2-1, the V gene TRBV2, with unresolved D. Germline CDR1 SNHLY, CDR2 FYNNEI. The germline V and J ends were trimmed by 4 bases and 3 bases, with 7 bases remaining between them. The CDR3 length is 13 residues. CDR3: CASSGQLYNEQFF. In DNA form, the CDR3 reads TGTGCCAGCAGTGGACAACTCTACAATGAGCAGTTCTTC. Full variable domain (remainder filled in from reference TRBV2 and TRBJ2-1): EPEVTQTPSHQVTQMGQEVILRCVPISNHLYFYWYRQILGQKVEFLVSFYNNEISEKSEIFDDQFSVERPDGSNFTLKIRSTKLEDSAMYFCASSGQLYNEQFFGPGTRLTVL.

This clone showed up just once. The rearrangement links TRBV5-4 to TRBJ1-4; D not resolved. Germline CDR1 reads SGHNT; CDR2 reads YYREEE (reference sequence). Trimming pared 0 bases from V and 3 bases from J, leaving 15 bases between. The CDR3 runs 17 residues. CDR3 protein: CASSLGGRRTPNEKLFF. The DNA for the CDR3 is TGTGCCAGCAGCTTGGGCGGCAGGAGGACCCCTAATGAAAAACTGTTTTTT.

The V call is TRBV7-2, the J call TRBJ2-7; D is perhaps TRBD1 (5 bases). The CDR3 extends over 14 amino acids. V lost 4 bases to trimming and J lost 0 bases, with 10 bases between them. CDR1 is SGHTA, CDR2 FQGNSA, per germline. The CDR3 bases are TGTGCCAGCAGCTCCTACAGGAGCTCCTACGAGCAGTACTTC. This codes for CASSSYRSSYEQYF.

The CDR3 protein is CASSIQLNQPQHF. For the CDR3, the DNA is TGTGCCAGCAGCATACAGTTAAATCAGCCCCAGCATTTT. The rearrangement links TRBV5-6 to TRBJ1-5; D ambiguous. CDR3 length: 13 amino acids. Germline V CDR1 and CDR2: SGHDT, YYEEEE. Between the trimmed V and J ends, which lost 4 bases and 4 bases, there was a span of 9 bases.

The J gene is TRBJ2-3, the V gene TRBV11-2; a weak D match, TRBD1 (6 bases). The V end was cut by 3 bases, the J end by 9 bases, with 13 bases between. The CDR3 has 13 amino acids. The germline gives CDR1 SGHAT, CDR2 FQNNGV. As DNA, the CDR3 is TGTGCCAGCAGCTTCTCAGGGGTAGAGACGCAGTATTTT. This gives the protein CASSFSGVETQYF.

The rearrangement links TRBV14 to TRBJ2-7, with D perhaps matching TRBD1 (5 bases). Germline-derived CDR1 and CDR2 are SGHDN and FVKESK. Trimming stripped 3 bases from V and 0 bases from J, with 21 bases between. This CDR3 has 18 amino acids. For the CDR3, the DNA is TGTGCCAGCAGCCACTCCCACTTTAGGGGCTCGAGCTCCTACGAGCAGTACTTC. It yields the protein CASSHSHFRGSSSYEQYF.

This clone occurred a few times. This chain joins TRBV11-2 and TRBJ1-5; unclear D gene. CDR1 and CDR2 from the germline V gene are SGHAT and FQNNGV. This CDR3 comprises 14 residues. The V gene lost 1 base and the J gene lost 4 bases, with 8 bases spanning the gap. The CDR3 bases are TGTGCCAGCAGCTTAGGAGGGCCGAATCAGCCCCAGCATTTT. Its translation: CASSLGGPNQPQHF. The entire variable domain, with the rest obtained from reference TRBV11-2 and TRBJ1-5, is as follows: EAGVAQSPRYKIIEKRQSVAFWCNPISGHATLYWYQQILGQGPKLLIQFQNNGVVDDSQLPKDRFSAERLKGVDSTLKIQPAKLEDSAVYLCASSLGGPNQPQHFGDGTRLSIL.

The chain has TRBV3-1 (or the pseudogene TRBV3-2) and TRBJ1-3; D is ambiguous. V shed 10 bases and J shed 0 bases, with 13 bases lying between them. Germline V CDR1 and CDR2: LGHDT, YNNKEL (reference sequence). The CDR3 is 14 amino acids. The DNA for the CDR3 is TGTGCCACCAAAGGGAGAGACTCTGGAAACACCATATATTTT. It encodes CATKGRDSGNTIYF.

The rearrangement joins TRBV30 to TRBJ1-3; no clear D gene. V gave up 0 bases and J gave up 0 bases, with 12 bases separating them. Germline assignment: CDR1 GTSNPN and CDR2 SVGIG (reference sequence). This CDR3 comprises 16 residues. DNA for the CDR3: TGTGCCTGGAGTGTCCGGGTCTTAAGCTCTGGAAACACCATATATTTT. It yields the protein CAWSVRVLSSGNTIYF.

The genes are TRBV2 and TRBJ1-1, with unresolved D. In germline, CDR1 is SNHLY, CDR2 FYNNEI. The CDR3 spans 13 residues. Trimming took off 5 bases at V and 1 base at J, with 8 bases between the two ends. The CDR3 reads CASSPTTNTEAFF. DNA of the CDR3: TGTGCCAGCAGTCCGACAACGAACACTGAAGCTTTCTTT.

The V gene is TRBV2, the J gene TRBJ2-1, with TRBD1 identical over 8 bases. The length of the CDR3 is 15 residues. V was pared by 6 bases and J by 5 bases, with 9 bases of the junction left unmatched. Germline V CDR1 and CDR2: SNHLY, FYNNEI. In nucleotides, the CDR3 is TGTGCCAGCAGGGTACAGGGGGGAACTCACAATGAGCAGTTCTTC. Protein product: CASRVQGGTHNEQFF. The variable domain in full, with the rest retrieved from reference TRBV2 and TRBJ2-1, is EPEVTQTPSHQVTQMGQEVILRCVPISNHLYFYWYRQILGQKVEFLVSFYNNEISEKSEIFDDQFSVERPDGSNFTLKIRSTKLEDSAMYFCASRVQGGTHNEQFFGPGTRLTVL.

The chain uses TRBV6-5 and TRBJ1-5; tentative D call: TRBD1 (6 bases). V was clipped by 6 bases and J by 0 bases, with 12 bases between them. Germline values: CDR1 MNHEY, CDR2 SVGAGI. The CDR3 runs to 15 residues. The CDR3 region has the DNA TGTGCCAGCAGGATAACAGGGTATAGCAATCAGCCCCAGCATTTT. This encodes CASRITGYSNQPQHF.

V gene TRBV19 combines with J gene TRBJ1-2; TRBD1 aligns across 7 bases. J gave up 1 base and V 6 bases, and 8 bases lay outside the gene matches. Germline V CDR1 and CDR2: LNHDA, SQIVND (reference sequence). This CDR3 region has 15 residues. The CDR3: CASRIGTDVNYGYTF. The CDR3 nucleotides read TGTGCCAGTAGGATCGGGACAGATGTTAACTATGGCTACACCTTC.

J is TRBJ1-5 and V is TRBV18; D gene uncertain. The V end lost 6 bases, the J end lost 3 bases, and 12 bases lay between the germline ends. This CDR3 has 14 amino acids. Germline assignment: CDR1 KGHSH and CDR2 LQKENI. In nucleotides, the CDR3 is TGTGCCAGCTCTCTACAAGACACCAATCAGCCCCAGCATTTT. It yields the protein CASSLQDTNQPQHF.

V is TRBV5-6 and J is TRBJ1-5; no definite D call. The CDR3 covers 12 residues. Per germline, CDR1 SGHDT and CDR2 YYEEEE. Trimming pared 0 bases from V and 7 bases from J, leaving 5 bases between. Written as DNA, the CDR3 is TGTGCCAGCAGCTTGGCCCTCCAGCCCCAGCATTTT. This translates into CASSLALQPQHF.

CDR3: CAWSAGQGREKLFF. The CDR3 DNA is TGTGCCTGGAGTGCCGGACAGGGAAGGGAAAAACTGTTTTTT. The V call is TRBV30, the J call TRBJ1-4, with TRBD1 matching 8 bases. Trimming cost V 1 base and J 8 bases; bases outside gene matches: 6. This CDR3 spans 14 amino acids. Germline loops: CDR1 GTSNPN, CDR2 SVGIG (reference sequence).

The chain employs TRBV7-9 and TRBJ1-2; D uncertain. Germline CDR1 SEHNR, CDR2 FQNEAQ (reference sequence). The CDR3 is made up of 13 amino acids. V dropped 1 base and J dropped 8 bases, with 11 bases sitting between them. CDR3 amino acids: CASSLEEFLGYTF. The CDR3 DNA is TGTGCCAGCAGCTTAGAGGAGTTTTTGGGCTACACCTTC.